This paragraph reports one T cell receptor (beta chain). As yet, its antigen is unknown. The data originate from a study of cytomegalovirus exposure and HLA in healthy donors. In the study overall: Sequencing of 150 million to 200 million T cells in an earlier analysis found 95 million to 120 million unique TCR beta sequences.

Germline-derived CDR1 and CDR2 are LNHDA and SQIVND (reference sequence). Trimming shortened V by 3 bases and J by 1 base, and 10 bases separated the two germline ends. The CDR3 spans 14 residues. This PCR relied on a set of 60 Vbeta primers and 13 Jbeta primers. Sequenced by immunoSEQ multiplex PCR; TCRdb stores in-frame clones only, minus some. The sample has about 200,000 clones; 75% to 85% are singletons. General observations from the study: TCR beta V segments were, for the most part, productive about 87% or about 30% of the time in an earlier analysis. Links to common viral pathogens appeared, in a later analysis, for several of the most significant clusters. Later, an analysis showed that TCR beta chains associated with HLA were more clonally expanded than others that were equally common.

The chain carries TRBV19 and TRBJ2-7; possible D gene TRBD2, 7 bases. This sequence originates from a woman aged 40 to 50 in good health and CMV-seronegative. The source material was PBMCs. CDR3 in amino acids: CASSIGGQSYEQYF. CDR3 sequence (DNA): TGTGCCAGTAGTATCGGGGGGCAGTCCTACGAGCAGTACTTC.